Listed below are T cell receptor beta chains from one sample, sequenced in a study of blood T cells in healthy people across ages. TCRdb reprocessed the 5' RACE reads via MiXCR and lists one record per CDR3 protein. The table lists roughly 2 million distinct CDR3 sequences, around half of them singletons, with approximately 2% in the top ten. The source material was blood. These receptors all come from a woman aged 40 to 55 in good health. The conserved cysteine and the conserved F or W are not part of the CDR3 here. D genes are given only for firm matches.

d_call j_call v_call cdr3_aa
NA TRBJ2-5 TRBV6-5 ASRKEEWQY
TRBD1 TRBJ2-6 TRBV11-2 ASSLNTGTGESQANVLT
NA TRBJ2-4 TRBV7-2 ASSLGQINIQY
TRBD2 TRBJ2-1 TRBV9 ASSVGLAGVDEQF
NA TRBJ2-2 TRBV12-3/TRBV12-4 ASRIPGLSAGELF
NA TRBJ2-7 TRBV7-2 ASSLGPLAPYEQY
TRBD1 TRBJ1-2 TRBV5-1 ASSSIPGQGGTRGYT
TRBD1 TRBJ2-7 TRBV3-1 ASSARGTGGSEQY
TRBD1 TRBJ1-2 TRBV27 ASSLYQGDYGYT
TRBD2 TRBJ2-1 TRBV12-3/TRBV12-4 ASSPTSGVFNEQF
NA TRBJ1-2 TRBV7-2 ASSPRGGEANLNYGYT
NA TRBJ2-7 TRBV7-6 ASSRDWGSEGQY
NA NA TRBV6-5 ASSYWREDYEQY
TRBD2 TRBJ2-3 TRBV20-1 SARELAGIGDTQY
TRBD1 TRBJ2-1 TRBV24-1 ATSDYRGDVRNEQF
NA TRBJ2-7 TRBV5-1 ASSLTGPLYEQY
TRBD1 TRBJ1-2 TRBV4-3 ASSPRPGQADYGYT
TRBD2 TRBJ2-5 TRBV20-1 SASSLAGIQETQY
NA TRBJ1-6 TRBV6-5 ASSYSEQGGSSYNSPLH
TRBD1 TRBJ2-1 TRBV6-2/TRBV6-3 ASSYYPSGTGIWGEQF
TRBD2 TRBJ2-1 TRBV20-1 SASVPSGGYNEQF
TRBD1 TRBJ2-3 TRBV9 ASSVGTGPTDTQY
TRBD1 TRBJ2-1 TRBV7-2 ASRDRASNEQF
NA TRBJ1-2 TRBV12-3/TRBV12-4 AISLQGSYGYT
TRBD2 TRBJ2-5 TRBV5-1 ASSLKLAGNYQETQY
NA TRBJ2-6 TRBV20-1 SARHRDASSGANVLT
TRBD2 TRBJ2-2 TRBV28 ASSHTGGVSANTGELF
NA TRBJ2-6 TRBV5-5 ASSLAPQSSGANVLT
NA TRBJ2-7 TRBV5-1 ASSDLLSPSPHEQY
TRBD1 TRBJ2-3 TRBV6-2/TRBV6-3 ASSYSPGGEGSDTQY
NA TRBJ1-6 TRBV20-1 SARDSTGDQGTGSPLH
TRBD1 TRBJ1-1 TRBV10-3 AISAGQGNTEAF
NA TRBJ2-7 TRBV29-1 SVEPGYGNEQY
NA TRBJ2-1 TRBV20-1 SARGGVKNEQF
TRBD1 TRBJ2-7 TRBV12-3/TRBV12-4 ASSFQAGGGEQY
NA TRBJ1-2 TRBV7-2 ASSLGTGAGYGYT
NA TRBJ2-3 TRBV27 ASSLSGRSDTQY
NA TRBJ2-1 TRBV7-7 ASSLASSGTYNEQF
TRBD1 TRBJ2-1 TRBV28 ASSLTQGTYEQF
NA TRBJ2-7 TRBV29-1 SVWGISYNEQY
NA TRBJ2-2 TRBV18 ASSLPTQNTGELF